This T cell receptor beta chain derives from a study of blood T cell repertoires in COVID-19. The CDR3 extends over 16 amino acids. Trimming took 4 bases from V and 0 from J; bases not matched to a gene: 6. Looked up from germline, CDR1 is SGDLS and CDR2 is YYNGEE. Some clones are missing from TCRdb's copy, which holds only in-frame ones; the method was immunoSEQ multiplex PCR. The repertoire holds a few hundred thousand clones, with roughly nine tenths as singletons. The J gene is TRBJ2-1, the V gene TRBV9; TRBD1 matches 8 bases. Material: peripheral blood. The clonotype was recovered from a man between 60 and 75 years old with acute or convalescent COVID-19. The CDR3 DNA is TGTGCCAGCAGCACCAACAGGGGGAGCTCCTACAATGAGCAGTTCTTC. It translates to CASSTNRGSSYNEQFF.